Listed here are 25 T cell receptor beta chains from one sample, sequenced in a study of T cell repertoires in cytomegalovirus infection. TCRdb re-called the reads with MiXCR, one entry per CDR3 protein. The sample lists just over 300,000 distinct CDR3 sequences, roughly a sixth occurring once. The sample was PBMCs. These receptors all come from a human donor in good health (CMV status not recorded). Some clones in this sample may be carry-over from other donors' samples.

This clonotype was picked up many times. The genes are TRBV7-9 and TRBJ2-7, with 13 bases aligning to TRBD2. With 4 bases clipped from V and 3 bases from J, the junction kept 3 bases outside the gene matches. The CDR3 spans 15 residues. In germline, CDR1 is SEHNR, CDR2 FQNEAQ (reference sequence). For the CDR3, the DNA is TGTGCCAGCAGCTCGACTAGCGGGGGGATCTACGAGCAGTACTTC. As protein: CASSSTSGGIYEQYF.

The chain carries TRBV2 and TRBJ2-5; TRBD1 matches at 7 bases. This CDR3 is built from 14 residues. In germline, CDR1 is SNHLY, CDR2 FYNNEI. Germline trimming cut 8 bases from V and 1 base from J; bases unmatched to any gene: 7. The CDR3 protein is CASDQGVTQETQYF. The DNA of the CDR3 is TGTGCCAGCGACCAGGGGGTTACCCAAGAGACCCAGTACTTC.

This clonotype came up a few times. V usage is TRBV28 and J usage is TRBJ1-2; D is undetermined. With 6 bases removed from V and 8 bases from J, the gap between germline ends came to 16 bases. The CDR3 is 13 amino acids. Germline V gene lookup returns CDR1 MDHEN and CDR2 SYDVKM. The CDR3 region is CASRLNFPSGYTF. CDR3 coding DNA: TGTGCCAGCAGACTTAACTTCCCTTCGGGCTACACCTTC.

V gene TRBV6-1 combines with J gene TRBJ2-5; D call uncertain. The CDR3 spans 12 residues. Trimming left V 4 bases short and J 5 bases short, with 8 bases between. Germline values: CDR1 MNHNS, CDR2 SASEGT. The CDR3 here is CASSVGHETQYF. Here the CDR3 DNA reads TGTGCCAGCAGTGTGGGCCACGAGACCCAGTACTTC.

This clonotype was observed at least ten times. This chain joins TRBV4-1 and TRBJ1-5; D gene ambiguous. V was clipped by 1 base and J by 5 bases, with 6 bases between them. The CDR3 extends over 13 amino acids. Germline CDR1 MGHRA, CDR2 YSYEKL. In nucleotides, the CDR3 is TGCGCCAGCAGCCAAGCGGGTGATCAGCCCCAGCATTTT. Encoded protein: CASSQAGDQPQHF.

The chain links TRBV18 to TRBJ1-3; D ambiguous. Trimming cost V 3 bases and J 4 bases, with 13 bases left between them. CDR3 size: 15 residues. Germline CDR1 reads KGHSH; CDR2 reads LQKENI. The CDR3 nucleotides read TGTGCCAGCTCACCGGACCCTTATCGAGGAAACACCATATATTTT. Protein sequence: CASSPDPYRGNTIYF.

This clonotype was found many times. CDR3 protein: CASSPSGVPGNEQFF. For the CDR3, the DNA is TGTGCCAGCTCCCCTAGCGGGGTTCCGGGGAATGAGCAGTTCTTC. This chain connects TRBV18 to TRBJ2-1; 9 bases map to TRBD2. CDR1 and CDR2 from the germline V gene are KGHSH and LQKENI. Trimming cost V 6 bases and J 7 bases; bases outside gene matches: 10. The length of the CDR3 is 15 residues.

This clonotype was found a few times. The gene calls are TRBV7-2 and TRBJ2-1, with D possibly TRBD2 on 7 matching bases. Trimming pared 5 bases from V and 6 bases from J, leaving 23 bases between. This CDR3 contains 17 residues. The germline gives CDR1 SGHTA, CDR2 FQGNSA. In nucleotides, the CDR3 is TGTGCCAGCAGCCTCCGCCTAGGGGGGGGGCCTCGCAATGAGCAGTTCTTC. It specifies CASSLRLGGGPRNEQFF.

This clonotype was counted at least ten times. The V and J genes are TRBV6-2 or TRBV6-3 and TRBJ1-1; 8 bases match TRBD1. The CDR3 has 11 residues. Germline V gives CDR1 MNHEY, CDR2 SVGEGT. Trimming cost V 6 bases and J 6 bases; bases outside gene matches: 0. CDR3 sequence (DNA): TGTGCCAGCAGGGACAGGGCTGAAGCTTTCTTT. It is translated as CASRDRAEAFF.

This clonotype has just a few counts. V usage is TRBV20-1 and J usage is TRBJ2-1, with TRBD2 matching 13 bases. The CDR3 has 15 residues. After removal of 3 bases from V and 8 bases from J, the junction contained 7 bases not matched to a gene. The germline CDR1 and CDR2 sequences are DFQATT and SNEGSKA (reference sequence). CDR3 protein: CSASGTSGGAYEQFF. The CDR3, as DNA: TGCAGTGCTAGCGGAACTAGCGGGGGGGCCTATGAGCAGTTCTTC.

DNA of the CDR3: TGTGCCAGCAGCTTGATCTGGGCCCAGGAGAAGCATTTT. This codes for CASSLIWAQEKHF. The V and J genes are TRBV5-5 and TRBJ1-5; D remains ambiguous. The CDR3 runs 13 residues. V shed 1 base and J shed 14 bases, with 16 bases lying between them. Germline V lookup: CDR1 SGHKS, CDR2 YYEKEE (reference sequence).

This clonotype was detected ten times or more. The chain uses TRBV6-2 or TRBV6-3 and TRBJ2-1; 11 bases agree with TRBD2. The CDR3 covers 15 residues. Trimming at V came to 2 bases and at J to 7 bases, leaving 4 bases not matched to a gene. Germline loops: CDR1 MNHEY, CDR2 SVGEGT. For the CDR3, the DNA is TGTGCCAGCAGTTACCTGACTAGCGGGGCGAATGAGCAGTTCTTC. Encoded protein: CASSYLTSGANEQFF.

This clonotype was picked up many times. The chain couples TRBV7-2 to TRBJ2-7, with a weak D call TRBD1 (6 bases). Germline V gene sequence: CDR1 SGHTA, CDR2 FQGNSA. This CDR3 comprises 15 residues. Trimming cost V 5 bases and J 3 bases, with 17 bases left between them. The CDR3 here is CASSGLTGPSYEQYF. CDR3 sequence (DNA): TGTGCCAGCAGCGGACTGACAGGCCCTAGCTACGAGCAGTACTTC.

The chain combines TRBV28 with TRBJ1-2; D is uncertain. This CDR3 contains 16 residues. Germline lookup yields CDR1 MDHEN and CDR2 SYDVKM. Trimming stripped 4 bases from V and 1 base from J, with 16 bases between. This CDR3 reads CASSSVAGVGNYGYTF. Written as DNA, the CDR3 is TGTGCCAGCAGTTCTGTTGCGGGTGTTGGTAACTATGGCTACACCTTC.

This clonotype was seen a handful of times. This chain links TRBV5-1 with TRBJ1-6; possibly TRBD1 for D (5 bases). Trimming removed 0 bases at V and 8 bases at J, with 15 bases between. This CDR3 has 16 amino acids. Germline V gene data show CDR1 as SGHRS and CDR2 as YFSETQ. The CDR3 spells CASSLAGLRWDSPLHF. The CDR3 DNA reads TGCGCCAGCAGCTTGGCAGGGCTACGCTGGGATTCACCCCTCCACTTT.

This clonotype was seen at least ten times. The CDR3 DNA reads TGTGCCAGCAGTTTTTGGGGCGGGGGGAGCACAGATACGCAGTATTTT. Its protein product is CASSFWGGGSTDTQYF. This chain connects TRBV12-3 or TRBV12-4 to TRBJ2-3, with 8 nucleotides matching TRBD2. After removal of 3 bases from V and 0 bases from J, the junction contained 5 bases not matched to a gene. The CDR3 has 16 residues.

There are many counts of this clonotype. V gene TRBV6-1 combines with J gene TRBJ2-7, with 9 bases fitting TRBD1. V dropped 4 bases and J dropped 5; count of bases not matched to a gene: 9. In germline, CDR1 is MNHNS, CDR2 SASEGT. The CDR3 loop spans 15 amino acids. CDR3 region: CASSGTGQGRHEQYF. The CDR3 region has the DNA TGTGCCAGCAGTGGTACCGGACAGGGGAGACACGAGCAGTACTTC.

The chain links TRBV20-1 to TRBJ2-7; perhaps TRBD2 as D (6 bases). V was pared by 3 bases and J by 0 bases, with 15 bases between. The germline CDR1 and CDR2 sequences are DFQATT and SNEGSKA (reference sequence). This CDR3 has 15 amino acids. Here the CDR3 DNA reads TGCAGTGCTAGCCCCTTTTCTAGCGACTCCTACGAGCAGTACTTC. Translated, it gives CSASPFSSDSYEQYF.

The CDR3 bases are TGCAGTGCTCGCACAGGGCGGGAGACCCAGTACTTC. Protein product: CSARTGRETQYF. The rearrangement links TRBV20-1 to TRBJ2-5, with D possibly being TRBD1 (6 bases). Germline V gives CDR1 DFQATT, CDR2 SNEGSKA (reference sequence). V shed 5 bases and J shed 5 bases, with 12 bases lying between them. The CDR3 covers 12 residues.

This clonotype was picked up many times. The rearrangement links TRBV20-1 to TRBJ1-5, with a tentative D call TRBD1 (6 bases). The CDR3 spans 13 residues. Germline CDR1 is DFQATT and CDR2 is SNEGSKA (reference sequence). Trimming left V 2 bases short and J 2 bases short, with 7 bases between. CDR3 sequence (DNA): TGCAGTGCTAGACCAGGGGGCAATCAGCCCCAGCATTTT. Amino acids: CSARPGGNQPQHF.

The gene calls are TRBV6-5 and TRBJ2-7; TRBD2 agrees at 7 bases. J lost 2 bases, V lost 2 bases, and 12 bases had no gene match. CDR3 length equals 17 residues. CDR1 is MNHEY and CDR2 is SVGAGI in the germline V gene. CDR3 amino acids: CASSYGGGGVEAYEQYF. DNA of the CDR3: TGTGCCAGCAGTTACGGGGGGGGAGGCGTTGAGGCCTACGAGCAGTACTTC.

Here the CDR3 reads CSAIRTGGFSNQPQHF. The CDR3 DNA is TGCAGTGCGATCCGGACAGGGGGATTTAGCAATCAGCCCCAGCATTTT. V is TRBV20-1 and J is TRBJ1-5, with 10 nucleotides matching TRBD1. The junction had 8 bases not matched to a gene; V was cut back by 6 bases and J by 0 bases. CDR1 and CDR2 (germline): DFQATT, SNEGSKA (reference sequence). This CDR3 is built from 16 residues.

There are a few counts of this clonotype. The chain carries TRBV2 and TRBJ2-2; the match to TRBD1 covers 8 bases. This CDR3 region has 14 residues. The germline CDR1 and CDR2 sequences are SNHLY and FYNNEI. V trimming: 8 bases; J trimming: 1 base; junction bases outside the gene matches: 3. The CDR3 loop is CASGDRMNTGELFF. The CDR3 DNA sequence: TGTGCCAGCGGGGACAGGATGAACACCGGGGAGCTGTTTTTT.

This clonotype was seen many times. V is TRBV7-9 and J is TRBJ1-6; unclear D gene. Per germline, CDR1 SEHNR and CDR2 FQNEAQ (reference sequence). There are 13 residues in the CDR3. V was trimmed by 11 bases and J by 6 bases, leaving 14 bases between them. CDR3 DNA: TGTGCCGGAGCCGGGGAGTCTAATTCACCCCTCCACTTT. Amino acid sequence: CAGAGESNSPLHF.

This clonotype showed up just a few times. The V and J genes are TRBV6-6 and TRBJ1-4, with a possible D match to TRBD1 (6 bases). The V end was cut by 2 bases, the J end by 7 bases, with 17 bases between. Germline values: CDR1 MNHNY, CDR2 SVGAGI (reference sequence). The CDR3 spans 16 residues. CDR3 bases: TGTGCCAGCAGTTACCCTCAAGGAGGGGGGAGTGAAAAACTGTTTTTT. This encodes CASSYPQGGGSEKLFF.